These 5 T cell receptor beta chains came from one sample sequenced in a study of T-cell memory formation after mild COVID-19. TCRdb called the 5' RACE reads again in MiXCR, with one record for every CDR3 protein. The sample contains roughly 340,000 distinct CDR3 sequences, 20% to 25% of which appear only once. Material: PBMCs or a T cell subset sorted from them (not recorded which). The receptors stem from a man aged 18 to 29 who had mild COVID-19 (a few samples of this study predate the infection). Cell type and time point are not known.

The table lists this clonotype with many counts. The chain recombines TRBV5-1 with TRBJ2-1; D perhaps matches TRBD2 (6 bases). CDR3 length equals 14 residues. V dropped 2 bases and J dropped 8 bases, with 14 bases sitting between them. Looked up from germline, CDR1 is SGHRS and CDR2 is YFSETQ. The CDR3 DNA follows: TGCGCCAGCAGCTTCTATCGGGGGACTGATGAGCAGTTCTTC. This gives the protein CASSFYRGTDEQFF.

V and J are TRBV5-1 and TRBJ1-2, with TRBD1 matching 7 bases. Germline assignment: CDR1 SGHRS and CDR2 YFSETQ. This CDR3 comprises 12 residues. V lost 4 bases to trimming and J lost 8 bases; unmatched junction nucleotides: 5. The CDR3 DNA follows: TGCGCCAGCAGCCCGGACAGGTTCGGCTACACCTTC. Protein product: CASSPDRFGYTF.

The rearrangement joins TRBV28 to TRBJ1-2; D may be TRBD1 (6 bases). Trimming stripped 3 bases from V and 8 bases from J, with 16 bases between. The CDR3 loop spans 14 amino acids. From germline, CDR1 is MDHEN and CDR2 SYDVKM. This CDR3 is CASSLYREAGGYTF. The CDR3 DNA sequence: TGTGCCAGCAGTTTGTACAGGGAGGCCGGCGGCTACACCTTC.

This clonotype was observed a few times. The chain has TRBV20-1 and TRBJ1-2; 8 nucleotides align to TRBD1. V shed 4 bases and J 2 bases; nucleotides not matched to a gene: 6. The CDR3 sequence is 14 residues long. From germline, CDR1 is DFQATT and CDR2 SNEGSKA (reference sequence). The CDR3 is CSAIPPGGNYGYTF. The CDR3 region has the DNA TGCAGTGCTATCCCTCCAGGGGGCAACTATGGCTACACCTTC.

This chain connects TRBV7-9 to TRBJ2-5; the D gene is possibly TRBD2 (6 bases). Germline V lookup: CDR1 SEHNR, CDR2 FQNEAQ (reference sequence). The V and J ends lost 2 bases and 2 bases respectively, with 15 bases between them. The CDR3 runs to 16 residues. The CDR3 here is CASSLSRGAGQETQYF. The CDR3 coding sequence is TGTGCCAGCAGCTTAAGTCGCGGGGCGGGACAAGAGACCCAGTACTTC.